A selection of T cell receptor beta chains follows, all from one sample in a study of early T cells in non-severe SARS-CoV-2 infection. TCRdb analysed the 5' RACE reads with MiXCR anew, one entry per CDR3 protein. This table holds more than 95,000 distinct CDR3 sequences, 14% to 15% found once. What was sequenced was whole blood. Receptors were obtained from an adult who was a healthcare worker with PCR-confirmed SARS-CoV-2 infection or an uninfected control (not recorded which). Each CDR3 is given with its conserved first and last residue. D genes are given only for firm matches. Clone sizes are given selectively: once, few, many, or a class where the clone is expanded.

clone_size	j_call	d_call	v_call	cdr3_length	cdr3_aa	cdr3_nt
-	TRBJ2-5	-	TRBV5-8	16	CASSLIQGRGEETQYF	TGTGCCAGCAGCTTGATCCAGGGCAGGGGGGAAGAGACCCAGTACTTC
-	TRBJ2-3	-	TRBV20-1	13	CSAATGLADTQYF	TGCAGTGCTGCTACGGGCCTTGCAGATACGCAGTATTTT
-	TRBJ2-3	TRBD2	TRBV7-2	18	CASSGIGTSGGASDTQYF	TGTGCCAGCAGCGGAATCGGGACTAGCGGGGGGGCATCAGATACGCAGTATTTT
-	TRBJ2-7	-	TRBV13	15	CASSLGLGFGREQYF	TGTGCCAGCAGCTTAGGTTTGGGTTTTGGAAGGGAGCAGTACTTC
-	TRBJ1-5	-	TRBV7-8	17	CASSSLRVDISNQPQHF	TGTGCCAGCAGCTCCCTTCGGGTCGATATTAGCAATCAGCCCCAGCATTTT
-	TRBJ1-1	-	TRBV18	12	CASSPDGLEAFF	TGTGCCAGCTCACCTGATGGGCTTGAAGCTTTCTTT
-	TRBJ2-5	-	TRBV7-2	12	CASSLDGLGQYF	TGTGCCAGCAGCTTAGATGGCCTGGGGCAGTACTTC
-	TRBJ2-3	-	TRBV5-1	14	CASSLDQGTDTQYF	TGCGCCAGCAGCTTGGATCAGGGCACAGATACGCAGTATTTT
-	TRBJ2-1	-	TRBV25-1	15	CASSPRGHLYNEQFF	TGTGCCAGCAGTCCGAGGGGACACCTCTACAATGAGCAGTTCTTC
once	TRBJ2-1	TRBD2	TRBV12-3/TRBV12-4	15	CASSLRTSFHNEQFF	TGTGCCAGCAGCCTCCGGACTAGCTTCCACAATGAGCAGTTCTTC
few	TRBJ1-1	-	TRBV14	13	CASSQDGRGEAFF	TGTGCCAGCAGCCAAGATGGAAGGGGTGAAGCTTTCTTT
-	TRBJ2-5	TRBD1	TRBV7-9	14	CASSFSQGRETQYF	TGTGCCAGCAGCTTCTCACAGGGGCGAGAGACCCAGTACTTC
few	TRBJ1-1	TRBD1	TRBV5-1	15	CASSLQGDASTEAFF	TGCGCCAGCAGCTTACAGGGGGACGCGAGTACTGAAGCTTTCTTT
-	TRBJ2-1	-	TRBV10-2	14	CASSVDGVNNEQFF	TGCGCCAGCAGTGTCGACGGGGTTAACAATGAGCAGTTCTTC
few	TRBJ2-7	-	TRBV5-1	14	CASSTAFDTYEQYF	TGCGCCAGCAGCACAGCCTTTGATACCTACGAGCAGTACTTC
few	TRBJ2-1	-	TRBV6-2/TRBV6-3	13	CASSPLGYNEQFF	TGTGCCAGCAGTCCCTTGGGGTACAATGAGCAGTTCTTC
many	TRBJ2-7	-	TRBV7-9	16	CASSPRAGSGTYEQYF	TGTGCCAGCAGCCCTCGTGCGGGATCGGGAACCTACGAGCAGTACTTC
-	TRBJ2-5	TRBD2	TRBV5-1	13	CASSASGTETQYF	TGCGCCAGCTCGGCTAGCGGTACGGAGACCCAGTACTTC
many	TRBJ2-1	TRBD2	TRBV19	18	CASSIDLPGLAGDNEQFF	TGTGCCAGTAGTATAGACTTGCCTGGACTAGCGGGGGACAATGAGCAGTTCTTC
-	TRBJ1-6	TRBD1	TRBV6-5	17	CASRRGQVESYNSPLHF	TGTGCCAGCAGGAGGGGGCAGGTCGAGTCCTATAATTCACCCCTCCACTTT
few	TRBJ1-6	-	TRBV12-3/TRBV12-4	14	CASSLQLGNSPLHF	TGTGCCAGCAGTCTCCAATTGGGTAATTCACCCCTCCACTTT
-	TRBJ2-5	-	TRBV12-3/TRBV12-4	11	CASSLGVTQYF	TGTGCCAGCAGTTTGGGTGTGACCCAGTACTTC
-	TRBJ2-1	TRBD1	TRBV5-4	14	CASFRTGGGNEQFF	TGTGCCAGCTTCAGGACAGGGGGCGGGAATGAGCAGTTCTTC
-	TRBJ2-2	TRBD2	TRBV7-7	15	CASSRGLAGTGELFF	TGTGCCAGCAGCAGGGGACTAGCGGGGACCGGGGAGCTGTTTTTT
few	TRBJ1-2	TRBD1	TRBV4-1	14	CASSQVGQRHGYTF	TGCGCCAGCAGCCAAGTGGGACAGAGGCATGGCTACACCTTC
few	TRBJ2-5	-	TRBV29-1	10	CSGGVGSQYF	TGCAGCGGTGGGGTTGGGTCCCAGTACTTC
few	TRBJ2-7	TRBD1	TRBV12-3/TRBV12-4	16	CASSKTSGTANYEQYF	TGTGCCAGCAGCAAAACCTCCGGGACAGCCAACTACGAGCAGTACTTC
few	TRBJ2-2	TRBD2	TRBV7-7	18	CASSFGLAGGTNTGELFF	TGTGCCAGCAGCTTCGGACTAGCGGGGGGTACGAACACCGGGGAGCTGTTTTTT
few	TRBJ1-1	-	TRBV29-1	9	CSPPRVAFF	TGCAGCCCTCCCAGGGTGGCTTTCTTT
few	TRBJ2-7	-	TRBV6-6	13	CASSYPGYYEQYF	TGTGCCAGCAGTTACCCGGGGTACTACGAGCAGTACTTC
few	TRBJ2-7	-	TRBV7-9	15	CASSRGRGSTYEQYF	TGTGCCAGCAGTCGTGGCCGGGGATCTACCTACGAGCAGTACTTC